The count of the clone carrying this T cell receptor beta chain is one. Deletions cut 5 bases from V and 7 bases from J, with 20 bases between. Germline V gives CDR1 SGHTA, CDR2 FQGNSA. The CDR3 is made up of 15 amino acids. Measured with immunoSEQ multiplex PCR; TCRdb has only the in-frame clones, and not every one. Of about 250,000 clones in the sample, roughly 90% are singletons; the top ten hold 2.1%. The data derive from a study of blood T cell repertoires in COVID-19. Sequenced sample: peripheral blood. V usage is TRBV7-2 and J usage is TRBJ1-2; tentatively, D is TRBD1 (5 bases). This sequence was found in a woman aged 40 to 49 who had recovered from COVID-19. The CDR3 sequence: CASSPYRGDFGGYTF. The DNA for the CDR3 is TGTGCCAGCAGCCCATACCGGGGGGACTTTGGTGGCTACACCTTC.